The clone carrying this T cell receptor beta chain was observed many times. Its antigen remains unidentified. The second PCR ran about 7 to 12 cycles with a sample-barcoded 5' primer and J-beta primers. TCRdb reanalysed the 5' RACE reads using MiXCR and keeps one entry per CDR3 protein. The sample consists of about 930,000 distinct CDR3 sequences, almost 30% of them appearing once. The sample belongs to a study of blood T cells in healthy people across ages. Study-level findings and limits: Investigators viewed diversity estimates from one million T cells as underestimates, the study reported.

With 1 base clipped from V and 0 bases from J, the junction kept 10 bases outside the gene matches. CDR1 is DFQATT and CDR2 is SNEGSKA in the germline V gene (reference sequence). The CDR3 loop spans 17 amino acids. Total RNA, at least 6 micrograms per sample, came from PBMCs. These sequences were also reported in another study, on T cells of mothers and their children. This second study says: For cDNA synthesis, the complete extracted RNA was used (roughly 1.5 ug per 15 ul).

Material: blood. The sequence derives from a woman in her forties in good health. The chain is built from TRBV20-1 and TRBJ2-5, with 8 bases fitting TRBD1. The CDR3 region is CSARGRGRSPDQETQYF. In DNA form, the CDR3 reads TGCAGTGCTAGAGGCAGGGGGCGATCTCCAGACCAAGAGACCCAGTACTTC.